Described below is a single T cell receptor beta chain sequence and its context. The target antigen is unknown. These data come from a study of CD8 T cells in ankylosing spondylitis. The study's findings and limits: Clones linked with disease were CD8+ and fairly uncommon in the peripheral blood. Blood from ankylosing spondylitis patients appeared to carry a characteristic roughly 8-variant TCR beta motif.

The V gene's germline CDR1 is SGHAT and CDR2 FQNNGV. Trimming cost V 4 bases and J 4 bases; bases outside gene matches: 13. This CDR3 comprises 18 residues. It was by quantitative 5'-RACE with molecular barcodes that TCR beta libraries were made. Via MiXCR, TCRdb re-called the 5' RACE reads, giving one row per CDR3 protein. The sample contains hundreds of thousands of distinct CDR3 sequences, less than 10% of which appear only once. Input material: blood, either unsorted or a sorted T cell fraction (not recorded which). The genes are TRBV11-2 and TRBJ2-5; 12 bases line up with TRBD2. The sequence was collected from a male donor with ankylosing spondylitis or in good health (not recorded which). CDR3 in DNA: TGTGCCAGCAGCTCGCGACTAGCGGGAGAGAGGTTGGGAGAGACCCAGTACTTC. It codes for CASSSRLAGERLGETQYF.